A selection of T cell receptor beta chains follows, all from one sample in a study of blood T cell repertoires in COVID-19. TCRdb's copy holds only in-frame clones and misses some; the assay was immunoSEQ multiplex PCR. In the table there are some 55,000 clones, under 85% of which are singletons. The source material was peripheral blood. These receptors came from a woman between 55 and 75 years old with acute or convalescent COVID-19. The CDR3 runs from the conserved cysteine through the conserved F or W. D genes are given only for firm matches. Clone size is not always given. Where it is, it says once, few, many or a class for expanded clones.

clone_size j_call v_call d_call cdr3_nt cdr3_aa
- TRBJ2-2 TRBV11-2 - TGTGCCAGCAGCTTACTTACTAGTCCCACCGGGGAGCTGTTTTTT CASSLLTSPTGELFF
- TRBJ2-2 TRBV27 TRBD2 TGTGCCAGCAGCTGGGGGGGGGTGAACACCGGGGAGCTGTTTTTT CASSWGGVNTGELFF
- TRBJ1-2 TRBV9 TRBD1 TGTGCCAGCAGCATCGGACAGGGAGCTAACTATGGCTACACCTTC CASSIGQGANYGYTF
- TRBJ2-7 TRBV11-2 TRBD2 TGTGCCAGCAGCTTTGAAGCGGGGAACTACGAGCAGTACTTC CASSFEAGNYEQYF
- TRBJ1-2 TRBV28 - TGTGCCAGCAGTCTCGGACAGTATGGCTACACCTTC CASSLGQYGYTF
few TRBJ2-3 TRBV11-1 - TGTGCCAGCAGCTTTCCCGGGGGTGGCACAGATACGCAGTATTTT CASSFPGGGTDTQYF
once TRBJ1-2 TRBV19 TRBD1 TGTGCCAGTAAATCGGGACAGGGGGAAAACTATGGCTACACCTTC CASKSGQGENYGYTF
- TRBJ2-3 TRBV5-4 - TGTGCCAGCAGCCCGAGTGGGCGGGGAGATACGCAGTATTTT CASSPSGRGDTQYF
- TRBJ2-5 TRBV4-2 TRBD2 TGTGCCAGCAGCCAAGATCTGGTAGCGGGGGGTGGGGAGACCCAGTACTTC CASSQDLVAGGGETQYF
few TRBJ1-6 TRBV10-2 - TGCGCCAGCAGTGACGCCACGAGGGGGTTCGGCTATAATTCACCCCTCCACTTT CASSDATRGFGYNSPLHF
- TRBJ1-4 TRBV7-9 - TGTGCCAGCCGCCCTGGAGGTGGTGAAAAACTGTTTTTT CASRPGGGEKLFF
- TRBJ2-7 TRBV6-1 - TGTGCCAGCAGTGAAGCGCAACTTAGCTACGAGCAGTACTTC CASSEAQLSYEQYF
once TRBJ1-2 TRBV19 TRBD1 TGTGCCAGTAGTTCCAGGGGGGACTATGGCTACACCTTC CASSSRGDYGYTF
- TRBJ2-1 TRBV9 TRBD2 TGTGCCAGCAGCGATCGACTAGCGGGGGGGCCGGGCTCGAATGAGCAGTTCTTC CASSDRLAGGPGSNEQFF
- TRBJ2-2 TRBV30 TRBD1 TGTGCCTGGAGGAGAGGGACAGCAAAGGGGGGGGAGCTGTTTTTT CAWRRGTAKGGELFF
- TRBJ2-3 TRBV3-1/TRBV3-2 - TGTGCCAGCAGCCAAGATGGGCAGAAGACAGATACGCAGTATTTT CASSQDGQKTDTQYF
- TRBJ1-2 TRBV6-5 TRBD1 TGTGCCAGCAGCAGGACAGGGAACTATGGCTACACCTTC CASSRTGNYGYTF
few TRBJ1-3 TRBV18 - TGTGCCAGCTCACCACCTTCCAACTCTGGAAACACCATATATTTT CASSPPSNSGNTIYF
- TRBJ2-7 TRBV27 TRBD1 TGTGCCAGCAGTTTACAGGGGGCCTTCCCAACCTACGAGCAGTACTTC CASSLQGAFPTYEQYF
- TRBJ2-5 TRBV5-1 TRBD2 TGCGCCAGCAGCTTGGCCCTGCTAGCGGGGGGGCATTTTGAGACCCAGTACTTC CASSLALLAGGHFETQYF
- TRBJ2-3 TRBV4-1 - TGCGCCAGCGGGCCCCCCACAGCGGATCGATCAGATACGCAGTATTTT CASGPPTADRSDTQYF
- TRBJ1-2 TRBV10-3 - TGTGCCATCAGTGAAACAGTAGCTAACTATGGCTACACCTTC CAISETVANYGYTF
- TRBJ2-7 TRBV6-5 - TGTGCCAGCATGCCAGGGGGAGGATACGAGCAGTACTTC CASMPGGGYEQYF
- TRBJ2-7 TRBV19 TRBD2 TGTGCCAGTAGTGTCGGGAGGGGAGAGTTCTCCTACGAGCAGTACTTC CASSVGRGEFSYEQYF
- TRBJ1-6 TRBV2 TRBD1 TGTGCCAGCAGTCCCGACAGGGTCAGGTCACCCCTCCACTTT CASSPDRVRSPLHF
- TRBJ2-5 TRBV5-1 TRBD1 TGCGCCAGCAGCGGGGGGACAGGAGGGTACCAAGAGACCCAGTACTTC CASSGGTGGYQETQYF
once TRBJ2-2 TRBV12-3/TRBV12-4 - TGTGCCAGCAATCCACATCTCACCGGGGAGCTGTTTTTT CASNPHLTGELFF
- TRBJ1-1 TRBV12-3/TRBV12-4 - TGTGCCAGCAGTTTGCAGCAGGGCACTGAAGCTTTCTTT CASSLQQGTEAFF
- TRBJ1-1 TRBV10-3 TRBD1 TGTGCCATCAGTGGCGTACAGGGGGCGATCACTGAAGCTTTCTTT CAISGVQGAITEAFF
- TRBJ1-4 TRBV2 TRBD1 TGTGCCAGCAGTCAGAGACAGGGGAATGAAAAACTGTTTTTT CASSQRQGNEKLFF
once TRBJ1-1 TRBV2 - TGTGCCAGCAGCCGACGCCGGGACTTGAACACTGAAGCTTTCTTT CASSRRRDLNTEAFF
- TRBJ1-3 TRBV7-2 TRBD1 TGTGCCAGCAGCCCGTGGACAGGGGTCGGAAACACCATATATTTT CASSPWTGVGNTIYF
- TRBJ1-3 TRBV9 - TGTGCCAGCAGCGTAGCCGGACAAAGCTCTGGAAACACCATATATTTT CASSVAGQSSGNTIYF
- TRBJ1-1 TRBV3-1/TRBV3-2 TRBD1 TGTGCCAGCAGCCAAGATTCAGGGGGCTGGAGCACTGAAGCTTTCTTT CASSQDSGGWSTEAFF
once TRBJ1-6 TRBV30 - TGTGCCTGGAGTGTATCCGTAACATCTAGCTCCTATAATTCACCCCTCCACTTT CAWSVSVTSSSYNSPLHF
- TRBJ2-7 TRBV4-2 TRBD2 TGTGCCAGCAGCCAAGGACTAGCGGAGCCCTACGAGCAGTACTTC CASSQGLAEPYEQYF
- TRBJ2-2 TRBV5-1 - TGCGCCAGCAGCTTGGAGTCCGGGATAGGGACCGGGGAGCTGTTTTTT CASSLESGIGTGELFF
- TRBJ2-1 TRBV9 TRBD2 TGTGCCAGCAGCGTTGAGGCAGGACTAGGGTCCTACAATGAGCAGTTCTTC CASSVEAGLGSYNEQFF
- TRBJ1-1 TRBV19 - TGTGCCAGTAGTACTTACAGGGTCGTGAACACTGAAGCTTTCTTT CASSTYRVVNTEAFF
- TRBJ2-3 TRBV19 - TGTGCCAGTAGTTGGACAGATAGCACAGATACGCAGTATTTT CASSWTDSTDTQYF
- TRBJ1-1 TRBV7-9 - TGTGCCAGCACCGAGGGGGTTAACACTGAAGCTTTCTTT CASTEGVNTEAFF
few TRBJ2-1 TRBV4-2 TRBD2 TGTGCCAGCAGCCAGTTGTCAAGCGGGAGTTTCAACAATGAGCAGTTCTTC CASSQLSSGSFNNEQFF
- TRBJ1-2 TRBV7-8 - TGTGCCAGCAGCTTAGCCAGGGTAGGTGGATCGGATGGCTACACCTTC CASSLARVGGSDGYTF
- TRBJ2-1 TRBV3-1/TRBV3-2 TRBD2 TGTGCCAGCAGCCCACGCGGGGGACTTGCCAATGAGCAGTTCTTC CASSPRGGLANEQFF
- TRBJ2-5 TRBV9 TRBD1 TGTGCCAGCAGCGCTGGGGACAGGGATAGAGAGACCCAGTACTTC CASSAGDRDRETQYF
- TRBJ2-1 TRBV27 TRBD2 TGTGCCAGCAGTGAGCCCCGGGGGGGCCGGGGCAATGAGCAGTTCTTC CASSEPRGGRGNEQFF
- TRBJ1-3 TRBV30 TRBD1 TGTGCCTGGGCGAGGGGGCCTGGAAACACCATATATTTT CAWARGPGNTIYF
- TRBJ2-3 TRBV5-5 - TGTGCCAGCAGCTTGCCAGGGGGCACAGATACGCAGTATTTT CASSLPGGTDTQYF
- TRBJ1-4 TRBV5-1 - TGCGCCAGCAGCTGGGAGGGACGTCGTGAAAAACTGTTTTTT CASSWEGRREKLFF
- TRBJ2-7 TRBV6-6 - TGTGCCAGCAGTTACTCGACAGCCGCTGGGGAGCAGTACTTC CASSYSTAAGEQYF
- TRBJ1-5 TRBV6-6 TRBD1 TGTGCCAGCAGGAGACAGGGAGTCAGTCAGCCCCAGCATTTT CASRRQGVSQPQHF
once TRBJ2-6 TRBV7-3 - TGTGCCAGCAGCTTCACCGGCGGCACTGGGGCCAACGTCCTGACTTTC CASSFTGGTGANVLTF
- TRBJ2-3 TRBV4-1 TRBD2 TGCGCCAGCAGCCAGCGGGAGGAGGATACGCAGTATTTT CASSQREEDTQYF
once TRBJ1-5 TRBV28 - TGTGCCAGCAGTTTAAGTCAGGGGAGCAATCAGCCCCAGCATTTT CASSLSQGSNQPQHF
few TRBJ2-7 TRBV29-1 - TGCAGCGTCCGGGTCCAGGGCTACGAGCAGTACTTC CSVRVQGYEQYF
- TRBJ1-1 TRBV29-1 - TGCAGCGTTGAAGAGGGTCCAGGGGCTGGGTACACTGAAGCTTTCTTT CSVEEGPGAGYTEAFF
- TRBJ2-3 TRBV3-1/TRBV3-2 TRBD2 TGTGCCAGCAGCCCATCCGGGGCGGGGAGGGCGAATACGCAGTATTTT CASSPSGAGRANTQYF
- TRBJ2-2 TRBV5-6 - TGTGCCAGCAGCTTGTTAGTCTCCGGACCAGGGGCGGCCGGGGAGCTGTTTTTT CASSLLVSGPGAAGELFF
- TRBJ2-5 TRBV5-6 TRBD1 TGTGCCAGCGGCGAACAGGGGAGAGGAGAGACCCAGTACTTC CASGEQGRGETQYF
- TRBJ2-7 TRBV6-5 TRBD1 TGTGCCAGCAGTTACGGAGGGACAGGATCCTACGAGCAGTACTTC CASSYGGTGSYEQYF